The 10 T cell receptor beta chains given below trace back to one sample, sequenced in a study of CD8 T cells in Susac syndrome. RNA in amounts of roughly 0.5 to 1 ug was reverse transcribed with random hexamers. A single record per CDR3 protein comes from TCRdb applying MiXCR to the immunoSEQ multiplex PCR reads. The sample has more than 95,000 distinct CDR3 sequences; 85% to 95% are singletons. The specimen was CD4+ T cells from PBMCs. Receptors originate from a human donor with multiple sclerosis.

Here the CDR3 reads CASISQNGVDGYTF. The CDR3 nucleotides are TGTGCCAGCATTTCCCAGAATGGGGTGGATGGCTACACCTTC. The chain joins TRBV12-3 or TRBV12-4 to TRBJ1-2; D ambiguous. The V gene lost 7 bases and the J gene lost 6 bases, with 18 bases spanning the gap. This CDR3 region has 14 residues.

The V and J genes are TRBV7-3 and TRBJ2-3; D is perhaps TRBD1 (6 bases). This CDR3 comprises 14 residues. Germline V gives CDR1 SGHTA, CDR2 FQGTGA. V lost 4 bases and J 5 bases, leaving 13 bases between the germline ends. The CDR3 spells CASSSKDSRDTQYF. Written as DNA, the CDR3 is TGTGCCAGCAGCTCCAAGGACAGTCGAGATACGCAGTATTTT. The full variable domain, completed using reference TRBV7-3 and TRBJ2-3, is GAGVSQTPSNKVTEKGKYVELRCDPISGHTALYWYRQSLGQGPEFLIYFQGTGAADDSGLPNDRFFAVRPEGSVSTLKIQRTERGDSAVYLCASSSKDSRDTQYFGPGTRLTVL.

The V call is TRBV11-2, the J call TRBJ1-2; unclear D gene. The CDR3 covers 11 residues. V shed 4 bases and J shed 8 bases, with 8 bases lying between them. Germline-derived CDR1 and CDR2 are SGHAT and FQNNGV. The CDR3 spells CASSSFRGYTF. CDR3 nucleotides: TGTGCCAGCAGCTCCTTCCGGGGCTACACCTTC.

The V call is TRBV29-1, the J call TRBJ1-2; no reliable D call. The germline V gene encodes CDR1 SQVTM and CDR2 ANQGSEA. V shed 2 bases and J shed 5 bases, with 6 bases lying between them. The CDR3 runs to 11 residues. CDR3 in amino acids: CSVEHGYGYTF. The CDR3 DNA reads TGCAGCGTTGAACACGGATATGGCTACACCTTC.

This clonotype was seen a single time. The V gene is TRBV4-2, the J gene TRBJ1-2; no clear D. V gave up 1 base and J gave up 8 bases, with 8 bases separating them. In germline, CDR1 is LGHNA, CDR2 YNFKEQ. This CDR3 has 12 amino acids. CDR3 nucleotide sequence: TGTGCCAGCAGCCAAGGGTCGGGCGGCTACACCTTC. It specifies CASSQGSGGYTF.

This sequence joins TRBV23-1 and TRBJ2-7; possible D gene TRBD2, 6 bases. TRBV23-1 is an open reading frame whose function is uncertain. V gave up 0 bases and J gave up 3 bases, with 18 bases separating them. The CDR3 loop spans 17 amino acids. Written as DNA, the CDR3 is TGCGCCAGCAGTCAATCGCCTTCGGGGGAGGAAAACTACGAGCAGTACTTC. Protein product: CASSQSPSGEENYEQYF.

The genes are TRBV7-3 and TRBJ2-1; D may be TRBD1 (6 bases). CDR1 and CDR2 from the germline V gene are SGHTA and FQGTGA. Trimming stripped 5 bases from V and 4 bases from J, with 12 bases between. CDR3 length: 14 residues. For the CDR3, the DNA is TGTGCCAGCAGCGCGGACAGCGGTTACAATGAGCAGTTCTTC. Encoded protein: CASSADSGYNEQFF.

This chain links TRBV5-6 with TRBJ2-7; possibly TRBD1 for D (6 bases). Germline values: CDR1 SGHDT, CDR2 YYEEEE. V was pared by 4 bases and J by 3 bases, with 14 bases between. This CDR3 has 14 residues. CDR3 bases: TGTGCCAGCAGCGAAACCGGGACATACTACGAGCAGTACTTC. Residues: CASSETGTYYEQYF.

J is TRBJ1-2 and V is TRBV12-5, with 9 bases that match TRBD1. CDR1 and CDR2 from the germline V gene are LGHNT and FRNRAP. The CDR3 runs to 13 residues. Trimming took 3 bases from V and 6 from J; bases not matched to a gene: 2. The CDR3 DNA follows: TGTGCTAGTGGTTTTACAGGGGGCAATGGCTACACCTTC. Translation gives CASGFTGGNGYTF. The full variable domain, completed using reference TRBV12-5 and TRBJ1-2, is DARVTQTPRHKVTEMGQEVTMRCQPILGHNTVFWYRQTMMQGLELLAYFRNRAPLDDSGMPKDRFSAEMPDATLATLKIQPSEPRDSAVYFCASGFTGGNGYTFGSGTRLTVV.

The rearrangement uses TRBV12-3 or TRBV12-4 and TRBJ2-2, with TRBD2 as a possible D gene (6 bases). V lost 10 bases to trimming and J lost 0 bases, with 21 bases between them. The CDR3 runs 17 residues. CDR3 coding DNA: TGTGCCATACCGGACTCCGGGGGTTCCTCGAACACCGGGGAGCTGTTTTTT. It is translated as CAIPDSGGSSNTGELFF.